The clone carrying this T cell receptor (beta chain) was observed a few times. The entry originates in a study of blood T cell repertoires in COVID-19. In the study overall: COVID-19 samples, acute and convalescent, were from the United States, Italy and Spain. Nucleic acid was either cDNA or gDNA, and it came from T cells, B-cell-depleted T cells, or PBMCs.

In the original processing: Using reference gene primer amplification, nucleated cell counts were estimated. Method: immunoSEQ multiplex PCR; TCRdb's copy keeps in-frame clones and lacks some. V and J calls and clone size are those listed in that table; D and trimming were worked out from the DNA. The sample lists 150,000 to 200,000 clones; 70% to 90% were seen once. Sequenced sample: peripheral blood. The TCR comes from a man between 18 and 29 years old with acute or convalescent COVID-19.

The CDR3 coding sequence is TGTGCCAGCAGTTACCCGGACAGGTTGGGCGAGCAGTACTTC. Protein: CASSYPDRLGEQYF. The chain carries TRBV6-6 and TRBJ2-7; 7 bases align to TRBD1. Trimming removed 2 bases from V and 6 bases from J; junction bases left unmatched: 7. This CDR3 has 14 residues. Germline assignment: CDR1 MNHNY and CDR2 SVGAGI (reference sequence).